Listed below are T cell receptor beta chains from one sample, sequenced in a study of vaccination and CD4 T cells after COVID-19. No antigen has been identified for these receptors. TCRdb recomputed calls from the PCR reads with MiXCR, one row per CDR3 protein. Of roughly 20,000 distinct CDR3 sequences listed, around 33% are singletons. Sequencing used cultured CD4+ T cells from blood. Source of these receptors: a human donor with COVID-19. The CDR3 runs from the conserved cysteine through the conserved F or W. A D gene is named only where the DNA matches it firmly. Rows give clone size only sometimes, using once, few, many, or a class for an expanded clone.

>TRBV7-9|TRBJ1-1|.|.
TGTGCCAGCAGCATCATGTTAGGACGCGGCATGAACACTGAAGCTTTCTTT
CASSIMLGRGMNTEAFF
>TRBV20-1|TRBJ2-2|.|.
TGCAGTGCTAGCCGAGGGTCGAACACCGGGGAGCTGTTTTTT
CSASRGSNTGELFF
>TRBV20-1|TRBJ2-4|.|TRBD2
TGCAGTGCGGCACTAGCGGGGGGAGCGGCCAAAAACATTCAGTACTTC
CSAALAGGAAKNIQYF
>TRBV28|TRBJ1-2|few|.
TGTGCCAGCAGTGAAGATGGCTACACCTTC
CASSEDGYTF
>TRBV5-5|TRBJ2-6|.|TRBD2
TGTGCCAGCAGCTTGCTCTTGCGGGGGGGCTCTGGGGCCAACGTCCTGACTTTC
CASSLLLRGGSGANVLTF
>TRBV20-1|TRBJ2-4|.|TRBD2
TGCAGTTCCCCCGGACTAGCGGGGGGGCACAAAAACATTCAGTACTTC
CSSPGLAGGHKNIQYF
>TRBV11-3|TRBJ1-6|.|.
TGTGCCAGCAGCTTAGTTTTGGGGGCCCGCAGTAATTCACCCCTCCACTTT
CASSLVLGARSNSPLHF
>TRBV6-5|TRBJ1-1|few|.
TGTGCCAGCAGTTACTCGGGCCAACGGGAAACTGAAGCTTTCTTT
CASSYSGQRETEAFF
>TRBV6-1|TRBJ2-2|few|.
TGTGCCAGCAGTCGCCCAGGGATGAGCACCGGGGAGCTGTTTTTT
CASSRPGMSTGELFF
>TRBV6-5|TRBJ1-1|few|.
TGTGCCAGCAGTTACTCGATACGGGGTGTTTGGAACACTGAAGCTTTCTTT
CASSYSIRGVWNTEAFF
>TRBV5-1|TRBJ2-7|.|.
TGCGCCAGCAGCTTGCGGCCTGATTACGAGCAGTACTTC
CASSLRPDYEQYF
>TRBV6-1|TRBJ1-4|.|.
TGTGCCAGCGGAGCACAGGGAGGACATGAAAAACTGTTTTTT
CASGAQGGHEKLFF
>TRBV14|TRBJ1-6|few|.
TGTGCCAGCAGCCCTCTCACCCTAATTTCACCCCTCCACTTT
CASSPLTLISPLHF
>TRBV6-1|TRBJ2-2|few|TRBD1
TGTGCCAGCAGCCGGGACAGGGCGAACACCGGGGAGCTGTTTTTT
CASSRDRANTGELFF
>TRBV19|TRBJ2-2|few|.
TGTGCCAGTAGTACCACAGGAAGTGGGACTGGGGAGCTGTTTTTT
CASSTTGSGTGELFF
>TRBV25-1|TRBJ2-5|.|.
TGTGCCAGCAGTGATCGACGCCCGATTTTGGGCGAGACCCAGTACTTC
CASSDRRPILGETQYF